These 25 T cell receptor beta chains share one sample of origin, sequenced in a study of early T cells in non-severe SARS-CoV-2 infection. Using its own MiXCR run on the 5' RACE reads, TCRdb lists one record per CDR3 protein. The table has under 60,000 distinct CDR3 sequences, roughly 9% seen once. Sequencing was performed on whole blood, taken at baseline. Every receptor here comes from an adult who was a healthcare worker with PCR-confirmed SARS-CoV-2 infection or an uninfected control (not recorded which).

This clonotype came up a few times. The chain recombines TRBV12-3 or TRBV12-4 with TRBJ2-7; 9 bases line up with TRBD2. CDR3 length: 17 amino acids. V was pared by 5 bases and J by 1 base, with 12 bases of the junction left unmatched. DNA of the CDR3: TGTGCCAGCAGTCCGCGGGGTAGCGGGAGTCAGTCCTACGAGCAGTACTTC. Its protein is CASSPRGSGSQSYEQYF.

This clonotype was observed a few times. The chain combines TRBV2 with TRBJ1-5, with a weak D call TRBD1 (5 bases). The CDR3 length is 12 residues. With 6 bases removed from V and 7 bases from J, the gap between germline ends came to 10 bases. The germline CDR1 and CDR2 sequences are SNHLY and FYNNEI. The CDR3 reads CASSPGAQPQHF. In DNA form, the CDR3 reads TGTGCCAGCAGCCCCGGGGCCCAGCCCCAGCATTTT.

The J gene is TRBJ1-4, the V gene TRBV18, with a possible D match to TRBD1 (6 bases). Trimming removed 6 bases at V and 3 bases at J, with 23 bases between. CDR3 length: 18 amino acids. CDR1 is KGHSH and CDR2 is LQKENI in the germline V gene. DNA for the CDR3: TGTGCCAGCTCGCAATACCAGGGGACTGGTGCACCTAATGAAAAACTGTTTTTT. Translated: CASSQYQGTGAPNEKLFF.

The table lists this clonotype with many counts. V is TRBV10-3 and J is TRBJ1-2; D remains unclear. V was cut by 0 bases and J by 4 bases, with 6 bases left in between. CDR1 and CDR2 from the germline V gene are ENHRY and SYGVKD. CDR3 length: 13 residues. CDR3 bases: TGTGCCATCAGTGAGTCGAACTCCTATGGCTACACCTTC. Protein sequence: CAISESNSYGYTF.

The chain recombines TRBV12-3 or TRBV12-4 with TRBJ2-3, with TRBD2 identical over 8 bases. There are 16 residues in the CDR3. The ends lost 6 bases at V and 2 bases at J; junction bases unmatched: 10. The CDR3: CASSPGGATLTDTQYF. The CDR3 DNA follows: TGTGCCAGCAGCCCCGGGGGGGCGACCCTCACAGATACGCAGTATTTT.

The chain carries TRBV20-1 and TRBJ2-7; 11 nucleotides agree with TRBD2. Trimming took 6 bases from V and 3 from J; bases not matched to a gene: 7. Germline-derived CDR1 and CDR2 are DFQATT and SNEGSKA (reference sequence). The CDR3 loop spans 14 amino acids. The CDR3 nucleotides read TGCAGTGCGTCCGGGACTAGCGGCGTCTACGAGCAGTACTTC. Translated, it gives CSASGTSGVYEQYF.

The V and J genes are TRBV7-6 and TRBJ2-3; D gene ambiguous. CDR1 is SGHVS, CDR2 FNYEAQ, per germline. The CDR3 extends over 15 amino acids. The V end lost 4 bases, the J end lost 4 bases, and 15 bases lay between the germline ends. This CDR3 is CASSSTDGPADTQYF. The CDR3 region has the DNA TGTGCCAGCAGCTCGACGGACGGCCCCGCAGATACGCAGTATTTT.

This clonotype was counted between two and nine times. This chain connects TRBV12-3 or TRBV12-4 to TRBJ1-1; D is ambiguous. The CDR3 is 13 amino acids. V was cut by 5 bases and J by 4 bases, with 11 bases left in between. CDR3 nucleotide sequence: TGTGCCAGCAGTGTCCTCATGGGCACTGAAGCTTTCTTT. This translates into CASSVLMGTEAFF.

The CDR3 spells CASSASLGGVIQTQYF. The CDR3 DNA is TGTGCCAGCAGCGCTAGCTTAGGGGGCGTCATCCAGACCCAGTACTTC. J is TRBJ2-5 and V is TRBV11-2, with TRBD1 identical over 7 bases. V gave up 5 bases and J gave up 6 bases; unmatched junction bases: 15. Germline V CDR1 and CDR2: SGHAT, FQNNGV. The CDR3 covers 16 residues.

There are many counts of this clonotype. The V and J genes are TRBV12-3 or TRBV12-4 and TRBJ2-7; D might be TRBD1 (5 bases). The CDR3 is 15 amino acids. V was trimmed by 4 bases and J by 1 base, leaving 14 bases between them. CDR3 DNA sequence: TGTGCCAGCAGTTCTCTGGCAGGGCCTTCCTACGAGCAGTACTTC. Translating gives CASSSLAGPSYEQYF.

The sample holds many counts of this clonotype. Compared with germline, one end of the junction differs, possibly owing to a read error. The chain is built from TRBV12-3 or TRBV12-4 and TRBJ1-5; D uncertain. The CDR3 contains 13 residues. The CDR3 DNA sequence: TGCGCCAGCAGCCTAGGGAGCAATCAGCCCCAGCATTTT. As protein: CASSLGSNQPQHF.

This clonotype was observed many times. This chain links TRBV29-1 with TRBJ2-2, with TRBD1 matching 7 bases. The CDR3 runs to 14 residues. With V trimmed by 6 bases and J by 2 bases, 6 bases remained unmatched. Looked up from germline, CDR1 is SQVTM and CDR2 is ANQGSEA. The CDR3 loop is CSVSGTDNTGELFF. CDR3 in DNA: TGCAGCGTCTCCGGGACAGATAACACCGGGGAGCTGTTTTTT.

With respect to this clonotype: The junction departs from the called germline gene at one end, perhaps through a read error. The genes are TRBV20-1 and TRBJ2-3; 12 nucleotides line up with TRBD2. The CDR3 is 18 amino acids. Germline CDR1 is DFQATT and CDR2 is SNEGSKA (reference sequence). The CDR3 region is CSARTAGTSGGITDSQYF. The CDR3 coding sequence is TGCAGTGCTAGGACGGCGGGAACTAGCGGGGGGATCACAGATTCGCAGTATTTT.

The chain has TRBV5-1 and TRBJ2-3, with TRBD2 matching over 11 bases. This CDR3 has 16 residues. In germline, CDR1 is SGHRS, CDR2 YFSETQ. J was trimmed by 1 base and V by 5 bases; bases with no gene match: 6. The CDR3 bases are TGCGCCAGCAGAGTACTAGCGGGAGACGGCACAGATACGCAGTATTTT. Amino acids: CASRVLAGDGTDTQYF.

This chain connects TRBV29-1 to TRBJ2-3; no reliable D call. The CDR3 has 12 residues. Germline CDR1 is SQVTM and CDR2 is ANQGSEA. The V gene lost 5 bases and the J gene lost 3 bases, with 9 bases spanning the gap. DNA for the CDR3: TGCAGCGTTCTTGCACCTACAGATACGCAGTATTTT. Residues: CSVLAPTDTQYF.

The chain employs TRBV29-1 and TRBJ2-5; 7 bases fit TRBD1. Losses at the gene ends were 5 bases for V and 4 bases for J; bases not matched to a gene: 10. The germline gives CDR1 SQVTM, CDR2 ANQGSEA. The CDR3 covers 14 residues. This chain's CDR3 is CSVSQGFRGETQYF. The CDR3 coding sequence is TGCAGCGTTTCACAGGGGTTCCGCGGAGAGACCCAGTACTTC.

This clonotype has at least ten counts. This chain joins TRBV12-3 or TRBV12-4 and TRBJ1-1; no reliable D call. V lost 2 bases and J 6 bases, leaving 7 bases between the germline ends. The length of the CDR3 is 12 residues. CDR3 bases: TGTGCCAGCAGTTTACAATATGCTGAAGCTTTCTTT. This gives the protein CASSLQYAEAFF.

The table lists this clonotype with a few counts. The rearrangement uses TRBV12-3 or TRBV12-4 and TRBJ2-3; 8 nucleotides match TRBD2. J gave up 2 bases and V 4 bases, and 11 bases lay outside the gene matches. The CDR3 runs to 17 residues. As DNA, the CDR3 is TGTGCCAGCAGTTCCCTCCAACTAGCGGCTAACACAGATACGCAGTATTTT. It encodes CASSSLQLAANTDTQYF.

This clonotype has more than one count but fewer than ten. The chain has TRBV4-2 and TRBJ1-5; tentatively, D is TRBD1 (5 bases). The V end lost 4 bases, the J end lost 0 bases, and 10 bases lay between the germline ends. CDR1 and CDR2 from the germline V gene are LGHNA and YNFKEQ. The CDR3 runs 15 residues. CDR3 sequence reads: CASSPRTGSNQPQHF. CDR3 in DNA: TGTGCCAGCAGCCCCCGCACAGGTAGCAATCAGCCCCAGCATTTT.

Many counts were recorded for this clonotype. This sequence joins TRBV5-5 and TRBJ1-1; 9 bases are a match to TRBD1. The CDR3 consists of 15 residues. CDR1 is SGHKS and CDR2 is YYEKEE in the germline V gene (reference sequence). V shed 5 bases and J 4 bases; nucleotides not matched to a gene: 9. The CDR3 DNA follows: TGTGCCAGCAGGGTTGAGGACAGGGGATCCACTGAAGCTTTCTTT. It codes for CASRVEDRGSTEAFF.

The chain has TRBV6-5 and TRBJ2-3; D is possibly TRBD2 (7 bases). CDR3 size: 14 residues. The V end lost 6 bases, the J end lost 8 bases, and 18 bases lay between the germline ends. CDR1 and CDR2 from the germline V gene are MNHEY and SVGAGI. CDR3 bases: TGTGCCAGCAGCGGGGGGCCCGGCGGGCGTACGCAGTATTTT. Protein sequence: CASSGGPGGRTQYF.

This clonotype has at least ten counts. The CDR3 DNA reads as TGTGCCAGCAGCTACCAAAGGCCGGGACGGACGGGACCCAGCACAGATACGCAGTATTTT. It translates to CASSYQRPGRTGPSTDTQYF. The chain joins TRBV7-8 to TRBJ2-3; either TRBD1 or TRBD2 may supply D (5 bases each). V lost 4 bases, J lost 0 bases, and 26 bases lay in between. Per germline, CDR1 SGHVS and CDR2 FQNEAQ. The CDR3 loop spans 20 amino acids.

A few counts support this clonotype. This chain links TRBV19 with TRBJ2-4; possibly TRBD1 or TRBD2 for D (5 bases each). The ends were cut back, 4 bases at V and 0 bases at J, with 13 bases in the middle. CDR3 length equals 16 residues. Per the germline V gene, CDR1 is LNHDA and CDR2 is SQIVND (reference sequence). CDR3 residues: CASSTRDLEAKNIQYF. DNA for the CDR3: TGTGCCAGTAGTACCCGGGACCTCGAAGCCAAAAACATTCAGTACTTC. Full variable domain (remainder filled in from reference TRBV19 and TRBJ2-4): DGGITQSPKYLFRKEGQNVTLSCEQNLNHDAMYWYRQDPGQGLRLIYYSQIVNDFQKGDIAEGYSVSREKKESFPLTVTSAQKNPTAFYLCASSTRDLEAKNIQYFGAGTRLSVL.

Many counts were recorded for this clonotype. The CDR3 is CASSPVDRSTAHREKLFF. For the CDR3, the DNA is TGTGCCAGCTCACCTGTCGACAGGTCAACTGCCCACCGAGAAAAACTGTTTTTT. The chain is built from TRBV18 and TRBJ1-4; D possibly corresponds to TRBD1 (6 bases). The CDR3 is 18 residues long. CDR1 is KGHSH, CDR2 LQKENI, per germline. V lost 3 bases and J lost 8, with 25 bases in between.

In this sample, this clonotype turned up many times. The chain couples TRBV7-9 to TRBJ2-3; 10 nucleotides match TRBD2. The CDR3 contains 14 residues. J gave up 6 bases and V 4 bases, and 4 bases lay outside the gene matches. Germline assignment: CDR1 SEHNR and CDR2 FQNEAQ (reference sequence). The CDR3 nucleotides read TGTGCCAGCAGCTCCAGCGGGGGGGAGGATACGCAGTATTTT. Translation gives CASSSSGGEDTQYF.